The present T cell receptor beta chain was sequenced within a study of spatial heterogeneity in lung cancer. The CDR3 spans 14 residues. The ends lost 4 bases at V and 3 bases at J; junction bases unmatched: 5. Germline CDR1 and CDR2: SEHNR and FQNEAQ (reference sequence). Study-level points and caveats: Whereas they appeared in blood less at follow-up, ubiquitous expanded tumor TCRs appeared there more at resection.

This clonotype was counted ten times or more. What it recognizes is unknown. One entry per CDR3 protein, called by TCRdb with MiXCR from the 5' RACE reads. The sample yields 20,000 to 30,000 distinct CDR3 sequences, approximately 4.6% seen once. The time point was: sample taken at primary tumor resection. This chain connects TRBV7-9 to TRBJ1-1, with TRBD1 matching 7 bases. The clonotype was recovered from a male donor with early-stage non-small cell lung cancer. This specimen was PBMCs, taken at surgery. The CDR3 DNA is TGTGCCAGCAGCTCCTCAGGGGGGGACACTGAAGCTTTCTTT. Translated, it gives CASSSSGGDTEAFF.